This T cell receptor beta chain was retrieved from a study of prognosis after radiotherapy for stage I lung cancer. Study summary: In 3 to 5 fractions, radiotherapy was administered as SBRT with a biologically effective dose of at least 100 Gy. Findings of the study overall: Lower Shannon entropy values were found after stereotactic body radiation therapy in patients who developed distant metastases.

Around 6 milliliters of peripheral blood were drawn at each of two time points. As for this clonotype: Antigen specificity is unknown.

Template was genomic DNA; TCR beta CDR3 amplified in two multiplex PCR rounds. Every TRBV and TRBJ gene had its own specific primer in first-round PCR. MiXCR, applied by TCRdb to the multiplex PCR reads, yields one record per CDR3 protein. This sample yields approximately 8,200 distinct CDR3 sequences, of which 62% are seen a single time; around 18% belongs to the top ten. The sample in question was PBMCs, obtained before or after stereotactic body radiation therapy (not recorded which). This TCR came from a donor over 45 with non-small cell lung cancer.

DNA for the CDR3: TGTGCCTTAGGGGACAGGGTCCGCAATCAGCCCCAGCATTTT. Amino acid sequence: CALGDRVRNQPQHF. The chain couples TRBV19 to TRBJ1-5; 9 bases line up with TRBD1. This CDR3 is 14 amino acids long. Germline-derived CDR1 and CDR2 are LNHDA and SQIVND (reference sequence). J gave up 2 bases and V 11 bases, and 7 bases lay outside the gene matches.